The rows below give T cell receptor beta chains drawn from one sample of a study of Graves' ophthalmopathy and Graves' hyperthyroidism. TCRdb itself ran the multiplex PCR reads through MiXCR, one entry per CDR3 protein. The data show around 660,000 distinct CDR3 sequences, roughly 41% seen once. The source material was peripheral blood. These receptors all come from an adult man with Graves' ophthalmopathy. CDR3s include the opening cysteine and the closing phenylalanine or tryptophan. Each record gives: J gene, clone size, V gene, D gene, CDR3 DNA, CDR3 protein. A D gene is named only where the DNA matches it firmly. Size is omitted from some rows. Given values are once, few, many or a class for expanded clones.

>TRBJ1-2|NA|TRBV7-2|TRBD1
TGTGCCAGCACCGACTTGGGCGGACAGGGGAACTATGGCTACACCTTC
CASTDLGGQGNYGYTF
>TRBJ2-7|few|TRBV7-3|NA
TGCGCCAGCAGCCAAGGGCCGGGAAAGCAGTACTTC
CASSQGPGKQYF
>TRBJ2-7|many|TRBV2|TRBD1
TGTGCCAGCCTCCTTCGCCAGGGGGCGGGTGAGCAGTACTTC
CASLLRQGAGEQYF
>TRBJ2-7|many|TRBV7-9|TRBD2
TGTGCCAGCAGCTCGCCCGGGACTAGCGGTTCCTACGAGCAGTACTTC
CASSSPGTSGSYEQYF
>TRBJ1-1|few|TRBV6-4|NA
TGTGCCAGCAGTGACTCGATTAATCAGAAGCTTTTCTTT
CASSDSINQKLFF
>TRBJ2-7|many|TRBV7-2|NA
TGTGCCAGCAGCCCCCCGGTGAGGGTCGAGCAGTACTTC
CASSPPVRVEQYF
>TRBJ1-2|NA|TRBV20-1|NA
TGCAGTGCCCCGTCGGGAGCAGGGAATTATGGCTACACCTTC
CSAPSGAGNYGYTF
>TRBJ2-5|NA|TRBV25-1|TRBD2
TGTGCCAGCACTCGACTAGCGGAAGAGACCCAGTACTTC
CASTRLAEETQYF
>TRBJ1-2|NA|TRBV10-3|TRBD1
TGTGCCATCAGCCGGGACAGGCCAGGGGATGGCTACACCTTC
CAISRDRPGDGYTF
>TRBJ1-4|NA|TRBV25-1|NA
TGTGCCAGCAGTGAATTGGGGATTGGAAAACTGTTTTTT
CASSELGIGKLFF
>TRBJ1-6|many|TRBV12-3/TRBV12-4|NA
TGTGCCACCAGTCTCAGGGGAGTGGGGATAAATTCACCCCTCCACTTT
CATSLRGVGINSPLHF
>TRBJ2-7|NA|TRBV5-5|NA
TGTGCCAGCAGCTTCGGGCAGGGGACGACAGCCTATTACGAGCAGTACTTC
CASSFGQGTTAYYEQYF
>TRBJ2-3|few|TRBV10-3|TRBD2
TGTGCCATCAGCACCGGGACTAGCGGGAGTTCAGATACGCAGTATTTT
CAISTGTSGSSDTQYF
>TRBJ1-5|NA|TRBV7-9|NA
TGCGCCAGCTATCAGCCCCAGCATTTT
CASYQPQHF
>TRBJ2-2|NA|TRBV19|NA
TGTGCCAGTAGGAGGACCTTCAGCGGGGAGCTGTTTTTT
CASRRTFSGELFF
>TRBJ2-7|NA|TRBV11-2|NA
TGTGCCAGCAGCTTAGAAATTGGGCCCTACGAGCAGTACTTC
CASSLEIGPYEQYF
>TRBJ1-2|many|TRBV24-1|NA
TGTGCCACCAGTGACGCGACGGGTGGCGCCTATGGCTACACCTTC
CATSDATGGAYGYTF
>TRBJ1-5|many|TRBV6-5|NA
TGTGCCAGCAGTTATCTTCGCCAGCCCCAGCATTTT
CASSYLRQPQHF
>TRBJ2-5|NA|TRBV7-8|TRBD1
TGTGCCAGCAGGAACAGGGGCCAAGGGGAGACCCAGTACTTC
CASRNRGQGETQYF
>TRBJ2-3|NA|TRBV10-3|NA
TGTGCCATCAGCTCAGAGGGAGAGACAGATACGCAGTATTTT
CAISSEGETDTQYF
>TRBJ2-5|NA|TRBV24-1|TRBD2
TGTGCCACCAGTGATTTACGAGGCGGGGGGGAGACCCAGTACTTC
CATSDLRGGGETQYF
>TRBJ1-1|many|TRBV2|NA
TGTGCCAGCAGTGGACAGGAGAGGAACACTGAAGCTTTCTTT
CASSGQERNTEAFF
>TRBJ2-5|NA|TRBV11-2|NA
TGTGCCAGCAGCCAATCTCCTGAAGCGAACACTCAAGAGACCCAGTACTTC
CASSQSPEANTQETQYF
>TRBJ1-2|NA|TRBV19|TRBD1
TGTGCCAGTATACATCCGGGACAGGGGTGGGGCTACACCTTC
CASIHPGQGWGYTF
>TRBJ1-5|many|TRBV6-6|TRBD1
TGTGCCAGCATCAGGGACAGGTCATATCAGCCCCAGCATTTT
CASIRDRSYQPQHF
>TRBJ1-5|NA|TRBV20-1|NA
TGCAGTGCTAGGCAAGCGGGGCGCCAGGAGACCCAGCATTTT
CSARQAGRQETQHF
>TRBJ1-5|few|TRBV6-1|TRBD1
TGTGCCAGCATGAGTGACAGGGGCCTGAGGCCCCAGCATTTT
CASMSDRGLRPQHF
>TRBJ1-1|few|TRBV25-1|NA
TGTGCCAGCAGTTTTAAAGTGAACACTGAAGCTTTCTTT
CASSFKVNTEAFF
>TRBJ1-1|many|TRBV13|NA
TGTGCCAGCAGCTTCGGATCAGGGGCGCTGGGGAGAGCTTTCTTT
CASSFGSGALGRAFF
>TRBJ2-1|few|TRBV29-1|TRBD1
TGCAGCGTTGAATGGGGACAGGGCTATGAGCAGTTCTTC
CSVEWGQGYEQFF
>TRBJ1-2|many|TRBV20-1|NA
TGCAGTGCTAGAGATTTTGAGGGCAGAGTAGTTGGCTACACCTTC
CSARDFEGRVVGYTF
>TRBJ2-1|NA|TRBV7-3|NA
TGTGCCAGCAGCTCTGGGGCCTACAATGAGCAGTTCTTC
CASSSGAYNEQFF
>TRBJ2-7|NA|TRBV19|NA
TGTGCCAGTAGTACCCAGTGGGGGACACCGGGGAACGAGCAGTACTTC
CASSTQWGTPGNEQYF
>TRBJ1-3|NA|TRBV9|NA
TGTGCCAGCAGCTCTGACAGAAACGACGGAAACACCATATATTTT
CASSSDRNDGNTIYF
>TRBJ2-5|many|TRBV7-9|TRBD2
TGTGCCAGCAGCTTATTTGCGGGAGGGCCTTGGGGGACCCAGTACTTC
CASSLFAGGPWGTQYF
>TRBJ1-2|NA|TRBV6-1|TRBD1
TGTGCCAGCAGGGAACCGACAGGGACATCGAACTATGGCTACACCTTC
CASREPTGTSNYGYTF
>TRBJ1-5|once|TRBV19|NA
TGTGCCAGTAGTATGGGCAGCCTCAATCAGCCCCAGCACTTT
CASSMGSLNQPQHF
>TRBJ1-2|NA|TRBV6-5|TRBD1
TGTGCCAGCAGTTACGCGGGACAGCACTATGGCTACACCTTC
CASSYAGQHYGYTF